This TCR beta chain was obtained from a study of blood T cells in healthy people across ages. This clonotype was found once. Primed by a sample-barcoded 5' primer and a J-beta primer mix, a second PCR proceeded for roughly 6 to 12 cycles. Researchers report that each sample yielded at least 2.5 million CDR3-containing paired-end reads. One entry per CDR3 protein results from TCRdb running MiXCR on the 5' RACE reads. The sample yields 600,000 to 900,000 distinct CDR3 sequences, roughly 25% seen once. From germline, CDR1 is SGDLS and CDR2 YYNGEE. The CDR3 contains 14 residues. These data were also filed under a second study, of T cells of mothers and their children. This second study says: The donor cohort consisted of a few healthy Caucasian mothers and their six children. The overlap seen between related mothers and children slightly exceeded that of unrelated pairs, though not significantly.

The chain is built from TRBV9 and TRBJ2-5, with 8 bases lining up with TRBD1. The J call may not be correct, given that the DNA end is closer to TRBJ2-7. The TCR was taken from a boy between 10 and 17 years old in good health. Sequencing used blood. Written as DNA, the CDR3 is TGTGCCAGCAGCCCTCAGACAGGGGACCACGAGCAGTACTTC. This encodes CASSPQTGDHEQYF.